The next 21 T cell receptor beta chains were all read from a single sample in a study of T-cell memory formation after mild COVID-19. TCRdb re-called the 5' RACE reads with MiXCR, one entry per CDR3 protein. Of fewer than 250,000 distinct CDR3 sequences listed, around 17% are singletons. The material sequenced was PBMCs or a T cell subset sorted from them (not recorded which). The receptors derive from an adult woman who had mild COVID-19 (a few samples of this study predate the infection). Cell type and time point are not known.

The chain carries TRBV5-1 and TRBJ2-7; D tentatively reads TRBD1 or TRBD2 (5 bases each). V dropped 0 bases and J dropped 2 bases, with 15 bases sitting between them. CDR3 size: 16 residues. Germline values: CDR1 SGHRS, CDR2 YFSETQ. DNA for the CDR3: TGCGCCAGCAGCTTGGACCTGGGACCGGCGACCTACGAGCAGTACTTC. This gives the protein CASSLDLGPATYEQYF. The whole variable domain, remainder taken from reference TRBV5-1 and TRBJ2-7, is KAGVTQTPRYLIKTRGQQVTLSCSPISGHRSVSWYQQTPGQGLQFLFEYFSETQRNKGNFPGRFSGRQFSNSRSEMNVSTLELGDSALYLCASSLDLGPATYEQYFGPGTRLTVT.

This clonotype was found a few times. DNA of the CDR3: TGTGCCAGCAGTGCGGACAGGTTATGGGAGACCCAGTACTTC. Its translation: CASSADRLWETQYF. The chain uses TRBV25-1 and TRBJ2-5; 7 bases fit TRBD1. The CDR3 has 14 amino acids. Germline assignment: CDR1 MGHDK and CDR2 SYGVNS. V shed 4 bases, J shed 5 bases, and the junction held 7 bases outside the gene matches.

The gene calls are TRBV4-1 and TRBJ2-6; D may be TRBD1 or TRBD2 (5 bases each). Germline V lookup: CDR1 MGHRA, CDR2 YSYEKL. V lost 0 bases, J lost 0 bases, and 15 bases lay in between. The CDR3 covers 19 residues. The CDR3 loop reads CASSQDGGRVSSGANVLTF. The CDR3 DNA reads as TGCGCCAGCAGCCAAGATGGAGGCAGGGTGAGCTCTGGGGCCAACGTCCTGACTTTC.

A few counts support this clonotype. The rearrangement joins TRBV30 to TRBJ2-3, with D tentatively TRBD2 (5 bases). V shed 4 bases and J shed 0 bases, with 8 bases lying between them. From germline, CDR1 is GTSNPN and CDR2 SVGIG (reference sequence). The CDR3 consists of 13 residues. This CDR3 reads CAWTQRSTDTQYF. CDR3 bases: TGTGCCTGGACCCAGCGGAGCACAGATACGCAGTATTTT.

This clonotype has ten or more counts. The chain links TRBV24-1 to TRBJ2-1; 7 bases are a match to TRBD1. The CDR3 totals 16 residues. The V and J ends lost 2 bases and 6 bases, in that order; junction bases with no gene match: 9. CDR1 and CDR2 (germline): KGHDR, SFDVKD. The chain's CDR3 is CATSDSRTGLFNEQFF. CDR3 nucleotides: TGTGCCACCAGTGATTCCCGGACAGGCCTCTTCAATGAGCAGTTCTTC.

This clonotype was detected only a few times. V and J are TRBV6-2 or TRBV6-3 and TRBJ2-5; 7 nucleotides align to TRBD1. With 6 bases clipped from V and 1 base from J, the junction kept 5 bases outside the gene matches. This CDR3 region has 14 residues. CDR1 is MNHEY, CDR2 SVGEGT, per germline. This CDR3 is CASRKTGSQETQYF. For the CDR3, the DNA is TGTGCCAGCAGGAAGACAGGGTCCCAAGAGACCCAGTACTTC.

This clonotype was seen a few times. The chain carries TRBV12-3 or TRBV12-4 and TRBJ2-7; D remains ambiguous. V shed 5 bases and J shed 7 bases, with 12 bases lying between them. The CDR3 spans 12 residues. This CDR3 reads CASSTEAREQYF. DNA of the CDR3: TGTGCCAGCAGTACTGAGGCGCGGGAGCAGTACTTC.

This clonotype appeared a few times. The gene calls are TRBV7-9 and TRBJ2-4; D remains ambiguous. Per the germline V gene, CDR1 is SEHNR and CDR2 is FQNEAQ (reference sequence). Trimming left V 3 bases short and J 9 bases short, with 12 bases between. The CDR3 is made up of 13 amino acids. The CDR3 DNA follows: TGTGCCAGCAGCTTGGAGACCCTAGGCATTCAGTACTTC. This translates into CASSLETLGIQYF. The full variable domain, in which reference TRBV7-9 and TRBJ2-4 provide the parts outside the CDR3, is DTGVSQNPRHKITKRGQNVTFRCDPISEHNRLYWYRQTLGQGPEFLTYFQNEAQLEKSRLLSDRFSAERPKGSFSTLEIQRTEQGDSAMYLCASSLETLGIQYFGAGTRLSVL.

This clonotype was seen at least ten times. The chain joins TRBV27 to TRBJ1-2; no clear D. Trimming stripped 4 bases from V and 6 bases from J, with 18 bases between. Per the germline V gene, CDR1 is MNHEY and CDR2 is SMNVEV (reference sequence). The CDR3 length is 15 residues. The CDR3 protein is CASSSLLRPVHGYTF. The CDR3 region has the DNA TGTGCCAGCAGTTCACTTCTTCGGCCAGTTCATGGCTACACCTTC.

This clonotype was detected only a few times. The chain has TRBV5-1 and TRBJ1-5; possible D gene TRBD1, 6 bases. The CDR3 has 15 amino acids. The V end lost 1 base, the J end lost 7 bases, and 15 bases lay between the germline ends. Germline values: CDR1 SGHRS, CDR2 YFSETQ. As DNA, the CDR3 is TGCGCCAGCAGCTTGACCGGGCCAGGGGTCCAGCCCCAGCATTTT. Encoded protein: CASSLTGPGVQPQHF.

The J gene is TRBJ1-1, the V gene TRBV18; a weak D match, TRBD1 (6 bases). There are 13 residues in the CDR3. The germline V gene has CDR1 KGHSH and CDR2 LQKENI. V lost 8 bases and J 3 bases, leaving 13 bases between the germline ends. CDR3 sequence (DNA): TGTGCCAGCCTCCTGGACAGAGACACTGAAGCTTTCTTT. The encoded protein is CASLLDRDTEAFF.

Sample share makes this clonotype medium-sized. The CDR3 DNA reads TGTGCCGGTGGACCGGGTCCCTCTGGAAACACCATATATTTT. It specifies CAGGPGPSGNTIYF. V usage is TRBV7-8 and J usage is TRBJ1-3, with no clear D. In germline, CDR1 is SGHVS, CDR2 FQNEAQ. V was cut by 11 bases and J by 0 bases, with 14 bases left in between. The length of the CDR3 is 14 residues.

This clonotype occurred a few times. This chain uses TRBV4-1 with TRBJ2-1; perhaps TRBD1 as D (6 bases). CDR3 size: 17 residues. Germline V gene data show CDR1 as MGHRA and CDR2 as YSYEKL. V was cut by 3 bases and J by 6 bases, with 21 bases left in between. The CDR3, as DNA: TGCGCCAGCAGCCATCCCACAGGGCCGAGGCAGGGCAATGAGCAGTTCTTC. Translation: CASSHPTGPRQGNEQFF.

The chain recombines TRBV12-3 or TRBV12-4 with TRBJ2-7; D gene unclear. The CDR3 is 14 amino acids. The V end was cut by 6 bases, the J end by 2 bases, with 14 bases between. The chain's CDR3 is CASRPAARAYEQYF. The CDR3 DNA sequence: TGTGCCAGCAGACCTGCAGCAAGGGCCTACGAGCAGTACTTC.

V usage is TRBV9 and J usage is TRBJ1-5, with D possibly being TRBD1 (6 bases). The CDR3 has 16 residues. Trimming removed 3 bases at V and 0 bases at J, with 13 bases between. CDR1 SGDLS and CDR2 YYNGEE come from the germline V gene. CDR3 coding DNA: TGTGCCAGCAGCGCCGGCACAGGGAATAGCAATCAGCCCCAGCATTTT. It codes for CASSAGTGNSNQPQHF.

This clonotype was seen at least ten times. This chain's CDR3 is CASSLGNRGPSNTEAFF. The CDR3, as DNA: TGTGCCAGCAGCTTAGGGAACAGGGGGCCCTCGAACACTGAAGCTTTCTTT. V usage is TRBV7-9 and J usage is TRBJ1-1, with 9 positions matching TRBD1. Losses at the gene ends were 1 base for V and 1 base for J; bases not matched to a gene: 7. CDR3 length: 17 amino acids. Germline V gene data show CDR1 as SEHNR and CDR2 as FQNEAQ (reference sequence).

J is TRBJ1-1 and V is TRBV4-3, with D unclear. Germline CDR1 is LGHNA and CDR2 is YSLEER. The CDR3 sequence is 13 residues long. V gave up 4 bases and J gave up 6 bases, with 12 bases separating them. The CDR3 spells CASSLKMGAEAFF. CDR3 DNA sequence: TGCGCCAGCAGCCTTAAGATGGGCGCTGAAGCTTTCTTT.

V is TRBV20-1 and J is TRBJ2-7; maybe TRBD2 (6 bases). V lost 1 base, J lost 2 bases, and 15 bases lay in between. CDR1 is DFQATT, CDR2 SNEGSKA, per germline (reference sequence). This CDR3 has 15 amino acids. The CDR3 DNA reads TGCAGTGCTAGAGTCGCCGGGACTGCTCCCTACGAGCAGTACTTC. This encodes CSARVAGTAPYEQYF.

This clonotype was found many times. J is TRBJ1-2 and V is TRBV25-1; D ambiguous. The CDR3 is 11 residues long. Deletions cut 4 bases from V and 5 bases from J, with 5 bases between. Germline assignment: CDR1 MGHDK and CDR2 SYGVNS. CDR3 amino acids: CASSALYGYTF. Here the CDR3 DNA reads TGTGCCAGCAGTGCCCTGTATGGCTACACCTTC.

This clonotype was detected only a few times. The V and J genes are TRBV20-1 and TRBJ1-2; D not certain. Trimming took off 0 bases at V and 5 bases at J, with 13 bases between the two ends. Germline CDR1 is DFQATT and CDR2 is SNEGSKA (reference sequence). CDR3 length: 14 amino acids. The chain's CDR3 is CSARDSREGYGYTF. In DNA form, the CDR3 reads TGCAGTGCTAGAGATAGCCGGGAGGGATATGGCTACACCTTC.

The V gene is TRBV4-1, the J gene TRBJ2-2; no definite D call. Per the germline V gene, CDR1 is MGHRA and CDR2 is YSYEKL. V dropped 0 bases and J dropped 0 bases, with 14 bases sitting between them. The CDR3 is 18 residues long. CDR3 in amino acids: CASSQDGRQTSNTGELFF. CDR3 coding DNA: TGCGCCAGCAGCCAAGATGGTCGGCAAACCTCGAACACCGGGGAGCTGTTTTTT.